These T cell receptor beta chains were read from a single sample in a study of patients and donors after allogeneic stem cell transplantation. TCRdb processed the RT-PCR reads anew with MiXCR; each CDR3 protein has one entry. The sample has over 30,000 distinct CDR3 sequences, roughly 38% seen once; the top ten hold 76%. Sequenced sample: blood, either unsorted or a sorted T cell fraction (not recorded which). Every receptor here comes from a human donor who was either an allogeneic HSCT recipient or a stem cell or donor lymphocyte infusion donor (not recorded which). It is not recorded whose cells these are; they may come from a transplant donor. CDR3s include the opening cysteine and the closing phenylalanine or tryptophan. The D gene is left open where the match is weak. Clone size is not always given. Where it is, it says once, few, many or a class for expanded clones.

D gene: TRBD1
clone size: .
V gene: TRBV5-1
J gene: TRBJ2-7
CDR3 protein: CASSLPGQVLYEQYF
CDR3 DNA: TGCGCCAGCAGCTTGCCGGGACAGGTTCTCTACGAGCAGTACTTC

D gene: TRBD1
clone size: few
V gene: TRBV27
J gene: TRBJ2-2
CDR3 protein: CASSRLQGAYTGELFF
CDR3 DNA: TGTGCCAGCAGCCGACTCCAGGGGGCGTACACCGGGGAGCTGTTTTTT

D gene: .
clone size: .
V gene: TRBV20-1
J gene: TRBJ1-1
CDR3 protein: CSAPSWTASLPEAFF
CDR3 DNA: TGCAGTGCCCCCTCCTGGACAGCTTCCCTCCCTGAAGCTTTCTTT

D gene: .
clone size: .
V gene: TRBV7-6
J gene: TRBJ2-7
CDR3 protein: CASSLIGESEQYF
CDR3 DNA: TGTGCCAGCAGCTTAATTGGGGAGTCCGAGCAGTACTTC

D gene: .
clone size: .
V gene: TRBV12-3/TRBV12-4
J gene: TRBJ1-4
CDR3 protein: CASSLSQGPGEKLFF
CDR3 DNA: TGTGCCAGCAGTCTATCCCAGGGCCCGGGAGAAAAACTGTTTTTT

D gene: .
clone size: .
V gene: TRBV19
J gene: TRBJ2-3
CDR3 protein: CASSTTGLSPDTQYF
CDR3 DNA: TGTGCCAGTAGTACAACCGGACTATCTCCAGATACGCAGTATTTT

D gene: .
clone size: .
V gene: TRBV21-1
J gene: TRBJ2-1
CDR3 protein: CASSPRGAVHNEQFF
CDR3 DNA: TGTGCCAGCAGCCCCAGGGGAGCGGTCCACAATGAGCAGTTCTTC

D gene: .
clone size: few
V gene: TRBV5-1
J gene: TRBJ1-6
CDR3 protein: CASSFRQGLDPLHF
CDR3 DNA: TGCGCCAGCAGCTTCCGGCAGGGGTTGGATCCCCTCCACTTT

D gene: .
clone size: .
V gene: TRBV3-1
J gene: TRBJ1-2
CDR3 protein: CASSQDSGGTLGYTF
CDR3 DNA: TGTGCCAGCAGCCAAGATTCGGGGGGAACTCTTGGCTACACCTTC

D gene: .
clone size: few
V gene: TRBV4-3
J gene: TRBJ2-4
CDR3 protein: CASSQQGLSIAKNIQYF
CDR3 DNA: TGCGCCAGCAGCCAACAAGGATTGTCTATAGCCAAAAACATTCAGTACTTC

D gene: .
clone size: .
V gene: TRBV4-3
J gene: TRBJ1-1
CDR3 protein: CASSQDNRAGSEAFF
CDR3 DNA: TGCGCCAGCAGCCAAGATAATAGGGCAGGTAGTGAAGCTTTCTTT

D gene: .
clone size: .
V gene: TRBV5-1
J gene: TRBJ1-2
CDR3 protein: CASSLAKTTNGYTF
CDR3 DNA: TGCGCCAGCAGCTTGGCAAAGACAACCAATGGCTACACCTTC

D gene: .
clone size: few
V gene: TRBV4-3
J gene: TRBJ2-1
CDR3 protein: CASSQDQAGSYNEQFF
CDR3 DNA: TGCGCCAGCAGCCAAGATCAGGCAGGCTCCTACAATGAGCAGTTCTTC

D gene: .
clone size: .
V gene: TRBV7-8
J gene: TRBJ1-2
CDR3 protein: CASSPRRANYGYTF
CDR3 DNA: TGTGCCAGCAGCCCTAGACGGGCTAACTATGGCTACACCTTC

D gene: .
clone size: .
V gene: TRBV3-1
J gene: TRBJ1-2
CDR3 protein: CASSQKGYYGYTF
CDR3 DNA: TGTGCCAGCAGCCAAAAGGGGTACTATGGCTACACCTTC

D gene: TRBD1
clone size: .
V gene: TRBV5-1
J gene: TRBJ1-1
CDR3 protein: CASSLMPGGRNTEAFF
CDR3 DNA: TGCGCCAGCAGCTTGATGCCAGGGGGCAGGAACACTGAAGCTTTCTTT

D gene: .
clone size: .
V gene: TRBV20-1
J gene: TRBJ1-2
CDR3 protein: CSAYYGYTF
CDR3 DNA: TGCAGTGCGTACTATGGCTACACCTTC

D gene: .
clone size: .
V gene: TRBV18
J gene: TRBJ1-1
CDR3 protein: CASSPRANTEAFF
CDR3 DNA: TGTGCCAGCTCACCGAGGGCGAACACTGAAGCTTTCTTT

D gene: TRBD1
clone size: few
V gene: TRBV20-1
J gene: TRBJ2-2
CDR3 protein: CSAKRQGNTGELFF
CDR3 DNA: TGCAGTGCCAAGAGACAGGGCAACACCGGGGAGCTGTTTTTT

D gene: TRBD1
clone size: .
V gene: TRBV29-1
J gene: TRBJ1-2
CDR3 protein: CSVPGQDFYGYTF
CDR3 DNA: TGCAGCGTTCCGGGACAGGATTTCTATGGCTACACCTTC

D gene: TRBD1
clone size: few
V gene: TRBV5-1
J gene: TRBJ1-6
CDR3 protein: CASSRTGVNSPLHF
CDR3 DNA: TGCGCCAGCAGCCGGACAGGGGTAAATTCACCCCTCCACTTT

D gene: .
clone size: few
V gene: TRBV5-5
J gene: TRBJ1-2
CDR3 protein: CASSLVALANYGYTF
CDR3 DNA: TGTGCCAGCAGCTTGGTGGCGTTAGCTAACTATGGCTACACCTTC

D gene: TRBD1
clone size: few
V gene: TRBV7-9
J gene: TRBJ1-6
CDR3 protein: CASSLSQLRQGRNSPLHF
CDR3 DNA: TGTGCCAGCAGCTTAAGCCAATTGCGACAGGGCCGTAATTCACCCCTCCACTTT

D gene: .
clone size: .
V gene: TRBV4-2
J gene: TRBJ2-3
CDR3 protein: CASSQPAKGTDTQYF
CDR3 DNA: TGTGCCAGCAGCCAACCAGCTAAGGGCACAGATACGCAGTATTTT

D gene: TRBD2
clone size: .
V gene: TRBV29-1
J gene: TRBJ2-3
CDR3 protein: CSVAGLAGGSTDTQYF
CDR3 DNA: TGCAGCGTTGCGGGACTAGCGGGGGGCTCCACAGATACGCAGTATTTT

D gene: TRBD2
clone size: few
V gene: TRBV24-1
J gene: TRBJ2-2
CDR3 protein: CATSPAGVDTGELFF
CDR3 DNA: TGTGCCACCAGTCCAGCGGGAGTTGACACCGGGGAGCTGTTTTTT

D gene: .
clone size: few
V gene: TRBV12-3/TRBV12-4
J gene: TRBJ1-1
CDR3 protein: CASRVGRVNTEAFF
CDR3 DNA: TGTGCCAGCAGAGTCGGACGGGTGAACACTGAAGCTTTCTTT

D gene: .
clone size: once
V gene: TRBV20-1
J gene: TRBJ2-7
CDR3 protein: CSARVRPRGEQYF
CDR3 DNA: TGCAGTGCTAGAGTCAGACCTAGGGGGGAGCAGTACTTC

D gene: TRBD1
clone size: few
V gene: TRBV27
J gene: TRBJ1-2
CDR3 protein: CASSLRDRPYYGYTF
CDR3 DNA: TGTGCCAGCAGTTTACGGGACAGGCCCTACTATGGCTACACCTTC

D gene: .
clone size: .
V gene: TRBV29-1
J gene: TRBJ2-5
CDR3 protein: CSVDGLSETQYF
CDR3 DNA: TGCAGCGTTGATGGCCTCAGCGAGACCCAGTACTTC

D gene: .
clone size: once
V gene: TRBV11-2
J gene: TRBJ2-2
CDR3 protein: CASSSRRTLTGELFF
CDR3 DNA: TGTGCCAGCAGCAGCCGAAGGACACTGACCGGGGAGCTGTTTTTT

D gene: .
clone size: .
V gene: TRBV20-1
J gene: TRBJ2-3
CDR3 protein: CSDLAAATDTQYF
CDR3 DNA: TGCAGTGACCTAGCTGCCGCCACAGATACGCAGTATTTT

D gene: .
clone size: .
V gene: TRBV15
J gene: TRBJ1-5
CDR3 protein: CATSDIQGWYQPQHF
CDR3 DNA: TGTGCCACCAGCGATATACAGGGATGGTATCAGCCCCAGCATTTT

D gene: .
clone size: .
V gene: TRBV20-1
J gene: TRBJ2-7
CDR3 protein: CSARQGGAYEQYF
CDR3 DNA: TGCAGTGCTAGACAGGGGGGTGCCTACGAGCAGTACTTC

D gene: TRBD1
clone size: .
V gene: TRBV20-1
J gene: TRBJ2-1
CDR3 protein: CSASPLDRVGHEQFF
CDR3 DNA: TGCAGTGCTAGCCCTCTGGACAGGGTGGGCCATGAGCAGTTCTTC

D gene: .
clone size: few
V gene: TRBV7-2
J gene: TRBJ1-2
CDR3 protein: CASTGRTDSQYGYTF
CDR3 DNA: TGTGCCAGCACCGGACGTACAGACAGTCAGTATGGCTACACCTTC

D gene: TRBD1
clone size: .
V gene: TRBV10-3
J gene: TRBJ1-2
CDR3 protein: CAISEIKTGGKGPNYGYTF
CDR3 DNA: TGTGCCATCAGTGAGATAAAGACAGGGGGTAAGGGACCTAACTATGGCTACACCTTC

D gene: .
clone size: few
V gene: TRBV20-1
J gene: TRBJ1-1
CDR3 protein: CSARVGGRTEAFF
CDR3 DNA: TGCAGTGCAAGGGTGGGGGGTCGGACTGAAGCTTTCTTT

D gene: TRBD1
clone size: once
V gene: TRBV5-1
J gene: TRBJ1-1
CDR3 protein: CASSLAAGGLTEAFF
CDR3 DNA: TGCGCCAGCAGCTTGGCGGCAGGGGGTCTCACTGAAGCTTTCTTT

D gene: TRBD1
clone size: .
V gene: TRBV24-1
J gene: TRBJ2-5
CDR3 protein: CATSDTGQGVGQETQYF
CDR3 DNA: TGTGCCACCAGTGACACGGGACAGGGCGTTGGACAAGAGACCCAGTACTTC

D gene: TRBD1
clone size: few
V gene: TRBV4-2
J gene: TRBJ1-1
CDR3 protein: CASSRIQGASVSDTEAFF
CDR3 DNA: TGTGCCAGCAGCCGTATACAGGGGGCCAGCGTGTCGGACACTGAAGCTTTCTTT

D gene: .
clone size: many
V gene: TRBV20-1
J gene: TRBJ1-1
CDR3 protein: CSASPVIMWTEAFF
CDR3 DNA: TGCAGTGCTAGTCCAGTGATCATGTGGACTGAAGCTTTCTTT

D gene: .
clone size: few
V gene: TRBV6-5
J gene: TRBJ2-2
CDR3 protein: CATSTLRTGELFF
CDR3 DNA: TGTGCCACCTCCACCCTGAGGACCGGGGAGCTGTTTTTT

D gene: TRBD1
clone size: .
V gene: TRBV7-9
J gene: TRBJ2-3
CDR3 protein: CASSSPDRAGTSTDTQYF
CDR3 DNA: TGTGCCAGCAGCTCCCCGGACAGGGCGGGCACTAGCACAGATACGCAGTATTTT